This paragraph covers one TCR beta chain sequence. The record originates from a study of blood T cell repertoires in COVID-19. Study summary: The United States, Italy and Spain provided the acute and convalescent COVID-19 samples.

The protocol was immunoSEQ multiplex PCR, while the TCRdb copy is restricted to in-frame clones and leaves out a portion. The sample shows approximately 61,000 clones, around four fifths of them seen only once. This CDR3 has 16 residues. V was clipped by 0 bases and J by 3 bases, with 12 bases between them. Germline V gene data show CDR1 as MNHNY and CDR2 as SVGAGI (reference sequence). The sample taken for sequencing was peripheral blood. This clonotype was obtained from an older man with acute or convalescent COVID-19. This chain joins TRBV6-6 and TRBJ1-5; D perhaps matches TRBD1 (6 bases). CDR3 nucleotides: TGTGCCAGCAGTTACTCGATCGGACAGTTCAATCAGCCCCAGCATTTT. This encodes CASSYSIGQFNQPQHF.